This passage covers 20 T cell receptor beta chains from one sample sequenced in a study of blood T cell repertoires in COVID-19. Profiled with immunoSEQ multiplex PCR; TCRdb holds only in-frame clones, not every one. The sample records almost 250,000 clones, roughly 85% being singletons. Material: PBMCs or T cells enriched from blood (not recorded which). These receptors came from a woman between 50 and 59 years old with acute COVID-19.

The chain carries TRBV4-1 and TRBJ1-5, with D unresolved. The CDR3 sequence is 16 residues long. V lost 0 bases, J lost 4 bases, and 13 bases lay in between. Per germline, CDR1 MGHRA and CDR2 YSYEKL. CDR3 residues: CASSQDLPRMNQPQHF. In nucleotides, the CDR3 is TGCGCCAGCAGCCAAGATCTGCCGAGGATGAATCAGCCCCAGCATTTT.

V is TRBV29-1 and J is TRBJ2-6; TRBD2 is a possible D gene (5 bases). Germline CDR1 SQVTM, CDR2 ANQGSEA. Trimming stripped 5 bases from V and 2 bases from J, with 16 bases between. CDR3 size: 16 residues. The CDR3 protein is CSVRWTGKTGANVLTF. The CDR3 coding sequence is TGCAGCGTTCGCTGGACCGGGAAGACTGGGGCCAACGTCCTGACTTTC.

The chain couples TRBV13 to TRBJ1-5; no reliable D call. Per germline, CDR1 PRHDT and CDR2 FYEKMQ (reference sequence). The CDR3 totals 13 residues. With 2 bases removed from V and 1 base from J, the gap between germline ends came to 3 bases. CDR3 residues: CASSLQSNQPQHF. As DNA, the CDR3 is TGTGCCAGCAGCTTACAAAGCAATCAGCCCCAGCATTTT.

The J gene is TRBJ2-5, the V gene TRBV30; perhaps TRBD1 as D (6 bases). Germline values: CDR1 GTSNPN, CDR2 SVGIG (reference sequence). The CDR3 contains 15 residues. V shed 3 bases and J shed 1 base, with 15 bases lying between them. The CDR3 nucleotides are TGTGCCTGGAGCAGGGGCAGGGAAGTCCAAGAGACCCAGTACTTC. Its protein product is CAWSRGREVQETQYF.

The chain has TRBV18 and TRBJ1-5; D is unresolved. The length of the CDR3 is 15 residues. With 2 bases removed from V and 11 bases from J, the gap between germline ends came to 19 bases. The germline CDR1 and CDR2 sequences are KGHSH and LQKENI. This CDR3 is CASSPGSRSLSAQHF. As DNA, the CDR3 is TGTGCCAGCTCACCAGGGAGCCGGTCGCTTTCAGCCCAGCATTTT.

The DNA for the CDR3 is TGTGCTAGTGGGTGGGGCCCGTTTGTGGTGAACTATGGCTACACCTTC. It codes for CASGWGPFVVNYGYTF. The V and J genes are TRBV12-5 and TRBJ1-2; D perhaps matches TRBD1 (5 bases). This CDR3 comprises 16 residues. The germline V and J ends were trimmed by 6 bases and 2 bases, with 19 bases remaining between them. CDR1 and CDR2 (germline): LGHNT, FRNRAP.

This clone has just one count. The CDR3 nucleotides are TGTGCCACCAGTGAGTCGGGACAGGGAGGGGAGACCCAGTACTTC. Translating it yields CATSESGQGGETQYF. This chain joins TRBV24-1 and TRBJ2-5; 9 bases line up with TRBD1. In germline, CDR1 is KGHDR, CDR2 SFDVKD. CDR3 length equals 15 residues. The V gene end was trimmed by 4 bases and the J gene end by 5 bases; junction bases not matched to a gene: 7.

The sample holds many counts of this clone. The same CDR3 also results from other DNA sequences found in this sample. The chain joins TRBV4-3 to TRBJ1-2; D is possibly TRBD1 (5 bases). With 0 bases removed from V and 4 bases from J, the gap between germline ends came to 12 bases. The CDR3 runs 15 residues. Germline CDR1 LGHNA, CDR2 YSLEER. CDR3 region: CASSQDRGAAYGYTF. The CDR3 nucleotides read TGCGCCAGCAGCCAAGACCGTGGGGCAGCCTATGGCTACACCTTC.

CDR3 bases: TGTGCCAGCACCTTTCAAAACCGCAGGGAAGACTATGGCTACACCTTC. Translating gives CASTFQNRREDYGYTF. V usage is TRBV7-2 and J usage is TRBJ1-2; TRBD1 is a possible D gene (5 bases). This CDR3 is 16 amino acids long. Deletions cut 7 bases from V and 3 bases from J, with 21 bases between. From germline, CDR1 is SGHTA and CDR2 FQGNSA. Full variable domain (missing parts from reference TRBV7-2 and TRBJ1-2): GAGVSQSPSNKVTEKGKDVELRCDPISGHTALYWYRQSLGQGLEFLIYFQGNSAPDKSGLPSDRFSAERTGGSVSTLTIQRTQQEDSAVYLCASTFQNRREDYGYTFGSGTRLTVV.

The chain recombines TRBV5-5 with TRBJ1-1; TRBD1 matches 9 bases. Losses at the gene ends were 1 base for V and 3 bases for J; bases not matched to a gene: 4. In germline, CDR1 is SGHKS, CDR2 YYEKEE (reference sequence). The CDR3 totals 15 residues. CDR3 nucleotide sequence: TGTGCCAGCAGCTTGACAGGGGGCCCGTACACTGAAGCTTTCTTT. Its protein product is CASSLTGGPYTEAFF.

The V and J genes are TRBV27 and TRBJ2-1; 7 positions agree with TRBD1. V shed 4 bases and J 9 bases; nucleotides not matched to a gene: 15. The CDR3 length is 16 residues. The V gene's germline CDR1 is MNHEY and CDR2 SMNVEV (reference sequence). The CDR3, as DNA: TGTGCCAGCAGTTCTTGGACAGGAGGTAACAATGGTGAGCAGTTCTTC. The encoded protein is CASSSWTGGNNGEQFF.

The chain carries TRBV10-3 and TRBJ1-1; TRBD1 might be the D (5 bases). Germline CDR1 ENHRY, CDR2 SYGVKD. This CDR3 spans 12 amino acids. Trimming took 4 bases from V and 2 from J, leaving 5 bases between them. DNA of the CDR3: TGTGCCATCAGTGGGGGCAACACTGAAGCTTTCTTT. Protein product: CAISGGNTEAFF.

This rearrangement joins TRBV12-3 or TRBV12-4 to TRBJ1-2, with D maybe TRBD1 (6 bases). The V and J ends lost 6 bases and 7 bases respectively, with 15 bases between them. The length of the CDR3 is 13 residues. The CDR3 region has the DNA TGTGCCAGCAGGGGGGCGGGCGCGCCTGGCTACACCTTC. Translation gives CASRGAGAPGYTF.

The rearrangement joins TRBV3-1 (or the pseudogene TRBV3-2) to TRBJ2-7; maybe TRBD1 (6 bases). V dropped 6 bases and J dropped 6 bases, with 15 bases sitting between them. CDR1 is LGHDT, CDR2 YNNKEL, per germline (reference sequence). The CDR3 runs 13 residues. The CDR3 region is CASSRLGAGEQYF. The CDR3 DNA follows: TGTGCCAGCAGTCGATTGGGGGCAGGCGAGCAGTACTTC.

This chain uses TRBV19 with TRBJ2-3; D gene uncertain. V shed 2 bases and J shed 0 bases, with 9 bases lying between them. This CDR3 contains 15 residues. CDR1 and CDR2 from the germline V gene are LNHDA and SQIVND (reference sequence). CDR3 DNA sequence: TGTGCCAGTAGTATATCACGAGTTAGCACAGATACGCAGTATTTT. Protein sequence: CASSISRVSTDTQYF.

The table lists this clone with a count of one. The gene calls are TRBV7-2 and TRBJ1-6, with D tentatively TRBD1 (6 bases). Germline values: CDR1 SGHTA, CDR2 FQGNSA. V dropped 5 bases and J dropped 15 bases, with 20 bases sitting between them. The CDR3 covers 14 residues. Here the CDR3 reads CASSANTGYQDLHF. CDR3 nucleotide sequence: TGTGCCAGCAGCGCAAATACAGGGTATCAGGACCTCCACTTT.

The V gene is TRBV11-2, the J gene TRBJ2-3, with 8 bases that match TRBD2. The CDR3 is 16 amino acids. V lost 5 bases to trimming and J lost 4 bases; unmatched junction nucleotides: 11. CDR1 SGHAT and CDR2 FQNNGV come from the germline V gene. This CDR3 is CASSEDGSGGSDTQYF. For the CDR3, the DNA is TGTGCCAGCAGCGAAGATGGGAGCGGGGGCTCAGATACGCAGTATTTT.

V and J are TRBV10-1 and TRBJ2-2, with 10 bases identical to TRBD1. Germline V gene data show CDR1 as WNHNN and CDR2 as SYGVQD (reference sequence). This CDR3 has 15 residues. The V gene end was trimmed by 6 bases and the J gene end by 3 bases; junction bases not matched to a gene: 4. CDR3 nucleotide sequence: TGCGCCAGCAGCGCCGGACAGGGGGACACCGGGGAGCTGTTTTTT. Its translation is CASSAGQGDTGELFF.

This rearrangement joins TRBV30 to TRBJ1-6; D possibly corresponds to TRBD1 (6 bases). The germline CDR1 and CDR2 sequences are GTSNPN and SVGIG (reference sequence). The V end lost 5 bases, the J end lost 3 bases, and 11 bases lay between the germline ends. The CDR3 spans 14 residues. The chain's CDR3 is CAWGGANYNSPLHF. The CDR3 DNA reads as TGTGCCTGGGGGGGGGCGAACTATAATTCACCCCTCCACTTT.

The V call is TRBV7-8, the J call TRBJ2-1; weak D call: TRBD2 (6 bases). V was cut by 1 base and J by 4 bases, with 14 bases left in between. Per the germline V gene, CDR1 is SGHVS and CDR2 is FQNEAQ. The CDR3 runs to 16 residues. This CDR3 reads CASSLEWRGRYNEQFF. The CDR3 DNA is TGTGCCAGCAGCTTAGAATGGCGGGGAAGGTACAATGAGCAGTTCTTC.